This is a list of T cell receptor beta chains from one sample in a study of T cell repertoires in cytomegalovirus infection. These TCRs' antigens remain unknown. TCRdb itself ran the reads through MiXCR, one entry per CDR3 protein. Of fewer than 1,000,000 distinct CDR3 sequences in the sample, around 30% were seen once. Specimen: cultured CD8+ T cells from PBMCs, collected from culture after CMV antigen stimulation. These receptors all come from a human donor in good health (CMV status not recorded). Some clones in this sample may be carry-over from other donors' samples. The CDR3 runs from the conserved cysteine through the conserved F or W. D genes are given only for firm matches. Size values are once, few and many counts, or a class for expanded clones, and some rows have none.

CDR3nt: TGTGCCAGCAGTCTAAGTGGACAGGGGCCCACTGAAGCTTTCTTT
CDR3aa: CASSLSGQGPTEAFF
v_gene: TRBV27
abundance: -
d_gene: TRBD1
j_gene: TRBJ1-1

CDR3nt: TGCAGTACTAGGGAGACAGGGAGTTTTGGTGGCTACACCTTC
CDR3aa: CSTRETGSFGGYTF
v_gene: TRBV20-1
abundance: once
d_gene: TRBD1
j_gene: TRBJ1-2

CDR3nt: TGTGCCAGTAGTACAGGGGCCACTAGCTCCTACAATGAGCAGTTCTTC
CDR3aa: CASSTGATSSYNEQFF
v_gene: TRBV19
abundance: -
d_gene: -
j_gene: TRBJ2-1

CDR3nt: TGTGCCAGTAGTATCTACCCCGCGGCAGTGGGTAGTGAAGCTTTCTTT
CDR3aa: CASSIYPAAVGSEAFF
v_gene: TRBV19
abundance: -
d_gene: -
j_gene: TRBJ1-1

CDR3nt: TGTGCCAGCAGTTTACGACAGGGAGGTGGCTACACCTTC
CDR3aa: CASSLRQGGGYTF
v_gene: TRBV12-3/TRBV12-4
abundance: -
d_gene: TRBD1
j_gene: TRBJ1-2

CDR3nt: TGCGCCAGCAGCTCATGGGGCGACTATGGCTACACCTTC
CDR3aa: CASSSWGDYGYTF
v_gene: TRBV5-1
abundance: -
d_gene: -
j_gene: TRBJ1-2

CDR3nt: TGCGCCAGCAGCTCATGGGGAGAGAACACTGAAGCTTTCTTT
CDR3aa: CASSSWGENTEAFF
v_gene: TRBV5-1
abundance: few
d_gene: -
j_gene: TRBJ1-1

CDR3nt: TGTGCCAGCAGCTTAGACGCACCCATGCATGGCTACACCTTC
CDR3aa: CASSLDAPMHGYTF
v_gene: TRBV7-2
abundance: many
d_gene: -
j_gene: TRBJ1-2

CDR3nt: TGTGCCAGCAGCTTAGGGGTGGGGCGGGAAGCTTTCTTT
CDR3aa: CASSLGVGREAFF
v_gene: TRBV7-2
abundance: many
d_gene: -
j_gene: TRBJ1-1

CDR3nt: TGTGCCACCAGCAAGGGAAGGGGTGGGAATGAAAAACTGTTTTTT
CDR3aa: CATSKGRGGNEKLFF
v_gene: TRBV15
abundance: -
d_gene: -
j_gene: TRBJ1-4

CDR3nt: TGTGCCAGCAGTTCCGTTGAGGGACTAGCCAAAAACATTCAGTACTTC
CDR3aa: CASSSVEGLAKNIQYF
v_gene: TRBV12-3/TRBV12-4
abundance: few
d_gene: -
j_gene: TRBJ2-4

CDR3nt: TGTGCCACCGAGGGGGGGAACTTCCCCGGGGAGCTGTTTTTT
CDR3aa: CATEGGNFPGELFF
v_gene: TRBV24-1
abundance: -
d_gene: -
j_gene: TRBJ2-2

CDR3nt: TGTGCCAGCAGAACCCGGACTAGCAGGGACACCGGGGAGCTGTTTTTT
CDR3aa: CASRTRTSRDTGELFF
v_gene: TRBV28
abundance: -
d_gene: TRBD2
j_gene: TRBJ2-2

CDR3nt: TGTGCCAGCAGTGCCCGGGACGTTGATAATTCACCCCTCCACTTT
CDR3aa: CASSARDVDNSPLHF
v_gene: TRBV6-2/TRBV6-3
abundance: few
d_gene: -
j_gene: TRBJ1-6

CDR3nt: TGTGCCAGCAGTTACCGGACAGCGAACACCGGGGAGCTGTTTTTT
CDR3aa: CASSYRTANTGELFF
v_gene: TRBV6-5
abundance: -
d_gene: -
j_gene: TRBJ2-2

CDR3nt: TGTGCCAGCAGCTTAGGGGGACTAGCGGGGGGCCAGAACACCGGGGAGCTGTTTTTT
CDR3aa: CASSLGGLAGGQNTGELFF
v_gene: TRBV7-6
abundance: few
d_gene: TRBD2
j_gene: TRBJ2-2

CDR3nt: TGTGCCAGCAGCTTTAAAGAGAACGAGCAGTACTTC
CDR3aa: CASSFKENEQYF
v_gene: TRBV14
abundance: -
d_gene: -
j_gene: TRBJ2-7